Listed below are T cell receptor beta chains from one sample, sequenced in a study of graft-versus-host responses after intestinal transplantation. The data were produced by immunoSEQ multiplex PCR, yet TCRdb's version contains in-frame clones alone and is incomplete. Of 1,500 to 2,000 clones in the sample, around 85% were seen once. The sequencing used ileum tissue, collected 12 days after intestinal transplant. These TCRs come from a human patient who received an intestinal transplant, so some T cells may come from the graft donor. The CDR3 runs from the conserved cysteine through the conserved F or W.

TRBJ1-1	TRBV7-6	CASSLGHTGNTEAFF
TRBJ2-3	TRBV27	CASRPQGSPTDTQYF
TRBJ2-7	TRBV7-9	CASSHTRYEQYF
TRBJ2-5	TRBV7-8	CASSLMSWMVGLDQETQYF
TRBJ2-1	TRBV7-9	CASSLAPGLLRGNEQFF
TRBJ1-2	TRBV28	CASSPRGRPWGYTF
TRBJ2-7	TRBV28	CASSLREGHSYEQYF
TRBJ2-3	TRBV9	CASSVGAGSTDTQYF
TRBJ2-7	TRBV7-2	CASSLMGRPSYEQYF
TRBJ2-7	TRBV13	CASSLGGRGLNEQYF
TRBJ2-6	TRBV19	CASSIVQGAHLSGANVLTF
TRBJ1-1	TRBV21-1	CASSKGREAFF
TRBJ1-1	TRBV5-1	CASSGWDTEAFF
TRBJ2-5	TRBV7-8	CASSTTGETQYF
TRBJ2-7	TRBV11-2	CASSKIIGTGCPEQYF
TRBJ2-1	TRBV28	CASSSVAGLYNEQFF
TRBJ2-7	TRBV6-5	CASSLPSYEQYF
TRBJ1-1	TRBV30	CAWTFGTSLNTEAFF
TRBJ1-2	TRBV4-1	CASSGGRGYTF
TRBJ2-7	TRBV6-1	CASKDSPSYEQYF
TRBJ2-3	TRBV2	CASSQGLAGGDTQYF
TRBJ1-1	TRBV10-3	CAIRAGLGNTEAFF
TRBJ1-3	TRBV9	CASSAGTSPSGNTIYF
TRBJ1-1	TRBV5-6	CASVKSRNTEAFF
TRBJ2-7	TRBV5-1	CASSPDGRTYEQYF
TRBJ1-2	TRBV1	CTSSQDGVNYGYTF
TRBJ2-5	TRBV2	CASSRPGVVAETQYF
TRBJ2-5	TRBV30	CAWSVSSGRARETQYF
TRBJ1-4	TRBV19	CATRQGWGEKLFF